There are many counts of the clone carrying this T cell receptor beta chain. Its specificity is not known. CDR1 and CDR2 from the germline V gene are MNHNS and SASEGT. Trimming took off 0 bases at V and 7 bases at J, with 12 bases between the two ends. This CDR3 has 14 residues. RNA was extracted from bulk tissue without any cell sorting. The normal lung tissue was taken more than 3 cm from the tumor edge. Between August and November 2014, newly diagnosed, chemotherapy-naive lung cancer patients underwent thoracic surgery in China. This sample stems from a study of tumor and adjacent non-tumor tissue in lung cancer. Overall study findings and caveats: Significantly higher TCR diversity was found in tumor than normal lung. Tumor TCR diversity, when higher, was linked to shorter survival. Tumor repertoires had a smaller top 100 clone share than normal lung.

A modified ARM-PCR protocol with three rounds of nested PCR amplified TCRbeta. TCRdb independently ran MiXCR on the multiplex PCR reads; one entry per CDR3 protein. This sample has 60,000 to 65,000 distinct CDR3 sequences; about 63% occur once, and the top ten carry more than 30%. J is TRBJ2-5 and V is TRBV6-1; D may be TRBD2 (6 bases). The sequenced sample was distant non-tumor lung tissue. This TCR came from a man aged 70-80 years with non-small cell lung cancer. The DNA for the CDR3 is TGTGCCAGCAGTGAAGCGCGGGGTCCAGGGACCCAGTACTTC. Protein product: CASSEARGPGTQYF.